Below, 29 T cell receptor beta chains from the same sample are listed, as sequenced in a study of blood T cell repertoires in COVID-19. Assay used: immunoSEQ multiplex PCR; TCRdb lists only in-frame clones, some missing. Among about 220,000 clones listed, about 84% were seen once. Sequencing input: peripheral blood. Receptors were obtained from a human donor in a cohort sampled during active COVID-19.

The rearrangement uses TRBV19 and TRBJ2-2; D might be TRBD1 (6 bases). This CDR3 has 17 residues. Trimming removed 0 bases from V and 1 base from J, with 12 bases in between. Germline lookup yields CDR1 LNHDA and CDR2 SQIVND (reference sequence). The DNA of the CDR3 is TGTGCCAGTAGTATAGATAGCAGGGGACAGAACACCGGGGAGCTGTTTTTT. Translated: CASSIDSRGQNTGELFF.

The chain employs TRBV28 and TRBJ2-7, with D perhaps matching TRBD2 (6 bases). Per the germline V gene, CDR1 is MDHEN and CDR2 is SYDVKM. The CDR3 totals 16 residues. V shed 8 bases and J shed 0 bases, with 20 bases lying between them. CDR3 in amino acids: CASRLGWGLSSYEQYF. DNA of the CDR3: TGTGCCAGCCGACTTGGATGGGGACTCAGCTCCTACGAGCAGTACTTC.

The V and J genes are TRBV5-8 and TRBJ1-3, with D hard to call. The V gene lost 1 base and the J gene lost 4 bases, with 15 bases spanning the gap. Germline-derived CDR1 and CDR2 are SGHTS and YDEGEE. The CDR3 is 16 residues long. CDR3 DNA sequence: TGTGCCAGCAGCTTGATGTCCGCGACATGGGGAAACACCATATATTTT. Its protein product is CASSLMSATWGNTIYF.

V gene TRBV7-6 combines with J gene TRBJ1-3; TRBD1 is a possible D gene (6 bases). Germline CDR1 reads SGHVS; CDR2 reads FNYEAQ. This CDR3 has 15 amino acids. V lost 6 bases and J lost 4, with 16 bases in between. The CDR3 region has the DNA TGTGCCAGCAGATCAAACCCCGGACAGGGAAACACCATATATTTT. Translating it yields CASRSNPGQGNTIYF.

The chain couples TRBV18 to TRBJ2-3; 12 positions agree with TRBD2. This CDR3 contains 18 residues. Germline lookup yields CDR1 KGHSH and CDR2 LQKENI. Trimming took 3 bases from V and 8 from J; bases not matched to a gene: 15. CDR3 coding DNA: TGTGCCAGCTCACCCGCGCGGGCGCTAGCGGGAGGGCCTGGTACGCAGTATTTT. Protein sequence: CASSPARALAGGPGTQYF.

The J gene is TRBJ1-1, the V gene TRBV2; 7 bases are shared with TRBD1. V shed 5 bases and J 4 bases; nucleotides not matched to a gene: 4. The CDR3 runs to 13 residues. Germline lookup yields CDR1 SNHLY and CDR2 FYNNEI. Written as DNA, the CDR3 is TGTGCCAGCAGTAGACAGGGTTCCACTGAAGCTTTCTTT. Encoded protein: CASSRQGSTEAFF. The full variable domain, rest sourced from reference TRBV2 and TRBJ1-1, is EPEVTQTPSHQVTQMGQEVILRCVPISNHLYFYWYRQILGQKVEFLVSFYNNEISEKSEIFDDQFSVERPDGSNFTLKIRSTKLEDSAMYFCASSRQGSTEAFFGQGTRLTVV.

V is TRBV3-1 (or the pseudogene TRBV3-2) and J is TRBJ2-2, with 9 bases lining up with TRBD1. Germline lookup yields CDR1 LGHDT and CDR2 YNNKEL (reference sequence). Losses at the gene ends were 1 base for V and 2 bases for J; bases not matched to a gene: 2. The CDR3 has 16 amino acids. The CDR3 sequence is CASSQGQGGNTGELFF. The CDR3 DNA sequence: TGTGCCAGCAGCCAAGGACAGGGGGGAAACACCGGGGAGCTGTTTTTT.

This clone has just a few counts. The CDR3 DNA sequence: TGTGCCAGCAGTTCCCGGACAGCCAGCTCTGGAAACACCATATATTTT. Protein sequence: CASSSRTASSGNTIYF. This chain uses TRBV27 with TRBJ1-3; maybe TRBD1 (6 bases). The CDR3 is 16 amino acids. V was cut by 4 bases and J by 0 bases, with 13 bases left in between. Germline V CDR1 and CDR2: MNHEY, SMNVEV (reference sequence).

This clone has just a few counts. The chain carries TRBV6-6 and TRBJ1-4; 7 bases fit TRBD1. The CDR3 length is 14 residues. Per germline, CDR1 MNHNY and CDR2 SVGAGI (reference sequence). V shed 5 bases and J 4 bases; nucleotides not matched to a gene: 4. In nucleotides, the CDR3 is TGTGCCAGCAGTCGGACAGGCCGTAATGAAAAACTGTTTTTT. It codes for CASSRTGRNEKLFF.

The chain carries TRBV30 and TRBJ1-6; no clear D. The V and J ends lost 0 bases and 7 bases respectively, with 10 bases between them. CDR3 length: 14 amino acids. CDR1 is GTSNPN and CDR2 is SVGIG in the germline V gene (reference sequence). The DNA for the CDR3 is TGTGCCTGGAGTGTAGTGATCCGGAATTCACCCCTCCACTTT. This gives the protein CAWSVVIRNSPLHF.

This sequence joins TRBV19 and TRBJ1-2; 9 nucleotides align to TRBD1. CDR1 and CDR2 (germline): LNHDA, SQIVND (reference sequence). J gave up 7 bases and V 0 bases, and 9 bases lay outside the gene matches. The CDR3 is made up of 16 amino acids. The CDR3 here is CASSIDLRDRVLGYTF. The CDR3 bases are TGTGCCAGTAGTATAGACCTCCGGGACAGGGTGCTTGGCTACACCTTC.

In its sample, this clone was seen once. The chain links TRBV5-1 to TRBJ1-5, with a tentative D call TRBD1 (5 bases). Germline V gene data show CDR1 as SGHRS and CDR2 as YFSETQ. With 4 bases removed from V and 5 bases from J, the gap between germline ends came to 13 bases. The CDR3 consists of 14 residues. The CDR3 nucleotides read TGCGCCAGCAGCCTAGACAGTATCGATCAGCCCCAGCATTTT. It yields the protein CASSLDSIDQPQHF.

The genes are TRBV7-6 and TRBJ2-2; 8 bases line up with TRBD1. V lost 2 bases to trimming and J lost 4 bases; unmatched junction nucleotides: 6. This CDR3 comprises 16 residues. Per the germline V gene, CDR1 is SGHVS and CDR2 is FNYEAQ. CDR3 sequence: CASSLKAGGGTGELFF. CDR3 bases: TGTGCCAGCAGCTTAAAGGCAGGGGGCGGCACCGGGGAGCTGTTTTTT.

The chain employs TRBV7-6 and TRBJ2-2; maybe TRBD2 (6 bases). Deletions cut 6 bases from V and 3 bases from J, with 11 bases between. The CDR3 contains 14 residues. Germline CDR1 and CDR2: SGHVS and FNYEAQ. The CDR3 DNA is TGTGCCAGCAGGGGCGGGACTGACACCGGGGAGCTGTTTTTT. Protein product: CASRGGTDTGELFF.

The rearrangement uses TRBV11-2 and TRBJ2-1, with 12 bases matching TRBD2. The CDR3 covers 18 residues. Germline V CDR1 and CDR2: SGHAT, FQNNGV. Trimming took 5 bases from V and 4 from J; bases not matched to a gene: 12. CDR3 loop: CASSTSGGGTSGYNEQFF. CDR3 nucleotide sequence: TGTGCCAGCAGCACCTCGGGAGGGGGGACTAGCGGGTACAATGAGCAGTTCTTC.

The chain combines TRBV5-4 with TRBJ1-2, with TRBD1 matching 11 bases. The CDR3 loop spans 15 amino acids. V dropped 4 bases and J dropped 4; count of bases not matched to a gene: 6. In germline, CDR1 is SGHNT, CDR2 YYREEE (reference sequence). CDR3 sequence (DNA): TGTGCCAGCAGCCCAGGGACAGGGGGTAGCTATGGCTACACCTTC. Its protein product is CASSPGTGGSYGYTF.

The CDR3 nucleotides read TGTGCCAGCAGCTTGAACAACCAAGAGACCCAGTACTTC. It is translated as CASSLNNQETQYF. This rearrangement joins TRBV5-6 to TRBJ2-5; no definite D call. Germline V lookup: CDR1 SGHDT, CDR2 YYEEEE. This CDR3 has 13 residues. The V and J ends lost 1 base and 0 bases respectively, with 4 bases between them.

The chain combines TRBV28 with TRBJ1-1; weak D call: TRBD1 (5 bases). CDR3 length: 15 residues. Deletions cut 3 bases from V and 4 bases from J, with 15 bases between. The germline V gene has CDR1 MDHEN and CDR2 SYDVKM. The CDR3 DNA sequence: TGTGCCAGCAGTTTTCGGCAGGGAGGTATCACTGAAGCTTTCTTT. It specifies CASSFRQGGITEAFF.

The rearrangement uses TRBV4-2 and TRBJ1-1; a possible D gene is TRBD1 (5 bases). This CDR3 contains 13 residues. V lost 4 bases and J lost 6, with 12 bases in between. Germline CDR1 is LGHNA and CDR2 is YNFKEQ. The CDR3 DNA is TGTGCCAGCAGCCCCCCAGGGATGGCTGAAGCTTTCTTT. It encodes CASSPPGMAEAFF.

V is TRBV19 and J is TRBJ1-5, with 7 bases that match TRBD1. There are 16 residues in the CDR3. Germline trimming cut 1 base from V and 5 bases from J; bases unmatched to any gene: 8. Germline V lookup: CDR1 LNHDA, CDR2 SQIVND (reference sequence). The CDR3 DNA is TGTGCCAGTAGTATAGCGACGGGGCAGGGGGATCAGCCCCAGCATTTT. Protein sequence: CASSIATGQGDQPQHF. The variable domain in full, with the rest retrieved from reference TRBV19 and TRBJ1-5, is DGGITQSPKYLFRKEGQNVTLSCEQNLNHDAMYWYRQDPGQGLRLIYYSQIVNDFQKGDIAEGYSVSREKKESFPLTVTSAQKNPTAFYLCASSIATGQGDQPQHFGDGTRLSIL.

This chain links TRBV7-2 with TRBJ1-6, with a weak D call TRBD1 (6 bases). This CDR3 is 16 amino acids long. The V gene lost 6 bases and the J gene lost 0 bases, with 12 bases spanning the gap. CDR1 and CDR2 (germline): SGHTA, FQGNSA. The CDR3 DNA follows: TGTGCCAGCAGATTAAGAGGGGGCTCCTATAATTCACCCCTCCACTTT. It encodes CASRLRGGSYNSPLHF. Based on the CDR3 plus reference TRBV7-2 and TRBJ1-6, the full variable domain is GAGVSQSPSNKVTEKGKDVELRCDPISGHTALYWYRQSLGQGLEFLIYFQGNSAPDKSGLPSDRFSAERTGGSVSTLTIQRTQQEDSAVYLCASRLRGGSYNSPLHFGNGTRLTVT.

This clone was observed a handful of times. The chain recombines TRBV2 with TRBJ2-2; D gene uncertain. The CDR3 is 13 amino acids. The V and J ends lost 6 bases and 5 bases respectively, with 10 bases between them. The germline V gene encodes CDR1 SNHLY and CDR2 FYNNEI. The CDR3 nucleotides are TGTGCCAGCAGCTACGAACGGACCGGGGAGCTGTTTTTT. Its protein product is CASSYERTGELFF.

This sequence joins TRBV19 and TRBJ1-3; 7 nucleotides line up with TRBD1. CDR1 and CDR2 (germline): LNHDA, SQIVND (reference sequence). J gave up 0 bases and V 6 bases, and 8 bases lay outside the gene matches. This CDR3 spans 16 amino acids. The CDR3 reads CASSIQGPTSGNTIYF. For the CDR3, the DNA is TGTGCCAGTAGCATACAGGGGCCCACCTCTGGAAACACCATATATTTT. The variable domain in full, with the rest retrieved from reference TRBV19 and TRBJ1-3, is DGGITQSPKYLFRKEGQNVTLSCEQNLNHDAMYWYRQDPGQGLRLIYYSQIVNDFQKGDIAEGYSVSREKKESFPLTVTSAQKNPTAFYLCASSIQGPTSGNTIYFGEGSWLTVV.

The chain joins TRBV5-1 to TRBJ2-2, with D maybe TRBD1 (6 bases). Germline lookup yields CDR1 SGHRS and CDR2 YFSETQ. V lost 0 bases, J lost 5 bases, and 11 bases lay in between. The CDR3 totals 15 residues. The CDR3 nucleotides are TGCGCCAGCAGCTTGGCCCAGGGACATACCGGGGAGCTGTTTTTT. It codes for CASSLAQGHTGELFF.

The CDR3 spells CASIHRGGGQPQHF. For the CDR3, the DNA is TGTGCCAGTATCCATCGGGGAGGCGGTCAGCCCCAGCATTTT. The genes are TRBV19 and TRBJ1-5; D remains ambiguous. Germline assignment: CDR1 LNHDA and CDR2 SQIVND (reference sequence). The CDR3 is 14 amino acids. With 7 bases removed from V and 6 bases from J, the gap between germline ends came to 16 bases.

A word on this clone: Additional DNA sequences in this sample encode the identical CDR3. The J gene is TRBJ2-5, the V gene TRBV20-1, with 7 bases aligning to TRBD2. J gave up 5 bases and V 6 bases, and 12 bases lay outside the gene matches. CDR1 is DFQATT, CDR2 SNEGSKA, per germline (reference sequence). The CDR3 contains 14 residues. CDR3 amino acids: CSASISGPRETQYF. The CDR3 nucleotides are TGCAGTGCCAGTATTAGCGGGCCTCGGGAGACCCAGTACTTC.

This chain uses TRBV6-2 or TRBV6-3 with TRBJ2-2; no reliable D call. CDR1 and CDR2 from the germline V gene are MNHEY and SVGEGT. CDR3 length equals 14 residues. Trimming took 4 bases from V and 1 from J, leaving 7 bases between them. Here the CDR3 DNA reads TGTGCCAGCAGTTTTGCAGGGAACACCGGGGAGCTGTTTTTT. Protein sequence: CASSFAGNTGELFF.

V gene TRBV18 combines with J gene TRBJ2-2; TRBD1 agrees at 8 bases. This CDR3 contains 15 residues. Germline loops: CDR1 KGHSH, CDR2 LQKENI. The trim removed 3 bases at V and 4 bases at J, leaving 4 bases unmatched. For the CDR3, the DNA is TGTGCCAGCTCACCTGACGGGACAGGCACCGGGGAGCTGTTTTTT. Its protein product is CASSPDGTGTGELFF.

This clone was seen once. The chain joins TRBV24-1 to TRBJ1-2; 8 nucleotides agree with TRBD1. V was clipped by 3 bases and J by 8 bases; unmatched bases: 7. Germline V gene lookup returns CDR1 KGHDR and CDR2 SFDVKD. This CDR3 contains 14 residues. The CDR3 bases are TGTGCCACCAGTGATGGGGGCAGGGGGCGAGGCTACACCTTC. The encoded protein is CATSDGGRGRGYTF.